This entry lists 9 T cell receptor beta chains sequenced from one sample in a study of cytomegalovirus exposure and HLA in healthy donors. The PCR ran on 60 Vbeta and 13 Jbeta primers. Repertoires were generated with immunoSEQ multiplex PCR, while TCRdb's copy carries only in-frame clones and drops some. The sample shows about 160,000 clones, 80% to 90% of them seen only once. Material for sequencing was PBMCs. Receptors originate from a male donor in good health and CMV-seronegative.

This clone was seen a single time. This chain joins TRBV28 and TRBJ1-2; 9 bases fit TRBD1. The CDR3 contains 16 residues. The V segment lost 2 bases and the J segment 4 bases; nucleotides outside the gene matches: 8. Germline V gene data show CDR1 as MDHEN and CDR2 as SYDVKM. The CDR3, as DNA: TGTGCCAGCAGTTTAGGTTCGGGACAGGGCTCCTATGGCTACACCTTC. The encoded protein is CASSLGSGQGSYGYTF.

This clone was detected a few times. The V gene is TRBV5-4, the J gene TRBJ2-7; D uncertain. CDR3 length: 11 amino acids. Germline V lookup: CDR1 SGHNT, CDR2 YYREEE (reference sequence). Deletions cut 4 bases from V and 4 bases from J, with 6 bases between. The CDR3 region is CASSEQYEQYF. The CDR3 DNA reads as TGTGCCAGCAGCGAGCAATACGAGCAGTACTTC.

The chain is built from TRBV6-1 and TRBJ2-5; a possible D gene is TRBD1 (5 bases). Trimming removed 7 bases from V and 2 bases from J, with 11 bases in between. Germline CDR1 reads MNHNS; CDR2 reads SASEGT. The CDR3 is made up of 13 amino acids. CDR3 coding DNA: TGTGCCAGCACTCGGACACCTCAAGAGACCCAGTACTTC. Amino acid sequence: CASTRTPQETQYF.

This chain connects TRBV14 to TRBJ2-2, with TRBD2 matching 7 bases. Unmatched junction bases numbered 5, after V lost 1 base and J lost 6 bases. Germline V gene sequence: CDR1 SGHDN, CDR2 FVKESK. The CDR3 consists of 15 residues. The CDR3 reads CASSQVARGAGELFF. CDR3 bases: TGTGCCAGCAGCCAAGTCGCCCGGGGGGCCGGGGAGCTGTTTTTT.

The CDR3 nucleotides are TGTGCCAGCAGTTTTTTAGCAAGTAATGAAAAACTGTTTTTT. Protein: CASSFLASNEKLFF. The chain joins TRBV27 to TRBJ1-4; D not resolved. The germline CDR1 and CDR2 sequences are MNHEY and SMNVEV (reference sequence). The CDR3 loop spans 14 amino acids. The V and J ends lost 3 bases and 4 bases respectively, with 9 bases between them.

CDR3 nucleotides: TGTGCCAGCAGCCAAGATCAGGAGGGATGGGAGACCCAGTACTTC. It is translated as CASSQDQEGWETQYF. The chain combines TRBV4-2 with TRBJ2-5, with a possible D match to TRBD2 (6 bases). V was cut by 0 bases and J by 5 bases, with 13 bases left in between. There are 15 residues in the CDR3. Per the germline V gene, CDR1 is LGHNA and CDR2 is YNFKEQ.

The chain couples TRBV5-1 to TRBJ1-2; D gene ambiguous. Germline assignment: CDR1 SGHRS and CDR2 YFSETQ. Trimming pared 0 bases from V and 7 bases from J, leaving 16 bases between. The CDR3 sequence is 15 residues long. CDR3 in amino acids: CASSLAPGPNVGYTF. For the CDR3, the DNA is TGCGCCAGCAGCTTGGCACCGGGTCCAAATGTTGGCTACACCTTC.

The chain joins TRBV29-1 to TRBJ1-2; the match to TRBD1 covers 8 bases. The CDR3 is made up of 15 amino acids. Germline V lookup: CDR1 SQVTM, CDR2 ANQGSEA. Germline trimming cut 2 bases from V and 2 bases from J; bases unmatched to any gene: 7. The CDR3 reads CSVELGQGANYGYTF. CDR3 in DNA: TGCAGCGTTGAATTGGGGCAGGGGGCGAACTATGGCTACACCTTC. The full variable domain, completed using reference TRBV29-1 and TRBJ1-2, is SAVISQKPSRDICQRGTSLTIQCQVDSQVTMMFWYRQQPGQSLTLIATANQGSEATYESGFVIDKFPISRPNLTFSTLTVSNMSPEDSSIYLCSVELGQGANYGYTFGSGTRLTVV.

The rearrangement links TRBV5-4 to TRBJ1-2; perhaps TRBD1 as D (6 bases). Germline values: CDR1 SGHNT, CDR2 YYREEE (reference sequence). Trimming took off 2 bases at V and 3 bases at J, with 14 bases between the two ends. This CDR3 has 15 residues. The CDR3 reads CASSFGQRRHYGYTF. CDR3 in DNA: TGTGCCAGCAGCTTCGGACAGCGGCGTCACTATGGCTACACCTTC.